The 17 T cell receptor beta chains below all came from one sample that was sequenced in a study of vaccination and CD4 T cells after COVID-19. Noted treatment: approximately nine-day PBMC culture with coronavirus spike peptide pools or control peptides (ViraFEST assay). Those CD4+ T cells from the unexposed donor predate the COVID-19 pandemic (2011-2018). Sequencing of DNA taken from cultured CD4+ T cells relied on the Oncomine TCR Beta short-read assay. Genomic DNA was isolated from CD4+ T cells that had been cultured. Each CDR3 protein is one row after TCRdb ran MiXCR on the PCR reads. Here the sample spans about 6,800 distinct CDR3 sequences, 35% being singletons. Antigens for these TCRs are unknown. Sequences were obtained from CD4+ T cells from blood, cultured in vitro. The source of these receptors is a human donor in good health.

The V gene is TRBV20-1, the J gene TRBJ2-3; 10 nucleotides match TRBD2. Per the germline V gene, CDR1 is DFQATT and CDR2 is SNEGSKA (reference sequence). V was clipped by 3 bases and J by 5 bases; unmatched bases: 8. The CDR3 totals 15 residues. CDR3 nucleotide sequence: TGCAGTGCTAGGGGCAGCGGGAGGGCCGAAGATACGCAGTATTTT. Protein product: CSARGSGRAEDTQYF.

The CDR3 DNA sequence: TGCAGTGCTCCGGCCCCGGGCCAGACCCAGTACTTC. It is translated as CSAPAPGQTQYF. The genes are TRBV20-1 and TRBJ2-5; D is unresolved. The CDR3 loop spans 12 amino acids. V was cut by 5 bases and J by 6 bases, with 13 bases left in between. Germline V gene lookup returns CDR1 DFQATT and CDR2 SNEGSKA (reference sequence).

In its sample, this clonotype was seen a few times. The V call is TRBV6-2 or TRBV6-3, the J call TRBJ2-7, with 8 nucleotides matching TRBD1. The germline CDR1 and CDR2 sequences are MNHEY and SVGEGT. V shed 5 bases, J shed 2 bases, and the junction held 2 bases outside the gene matches. The CDR3 loop spans 13 amino acids. The CDR3 region has the DNA TGTGCCAGCAGTCGGACAGGGACCTACGAGCAGTACTTC. Its protein product is CASSRTGTYEQYF.

This clonotype was seen a handful of times. Germline is not matched at one junction end, which may reflect a read error. The chain uses TRBV20-1 and TRBJ2-7, with TRBD2 identical over 13 bases. Germline V gene sequence: CDR1 DFQATT, CDR2 SNEGSKA (reference sequence). The CDR3 is 11 residues long. The CDR3: CSAMTSGRPNF. In DNA, the CDR3 is TGCAGTGCTATGACTAGCGGGAGGCCGAACTTC.

This clonotype occurred a few times. This rearrangement joins TRBV28 to TRBJ1-2; D unresolved. Trimming shortened V by 4 bases and J by 8 bases, and 11 bases separated the two germline ends. CDR3 length: 12 amino acids. Germline-derived CDR1 and CDR2 are MDHEN and SYDVKM. CDR3 residues: CASSSWRRGYTF. The CDR3 DNA sequence: TGTGCCAGCAGTTCCTGGCGGAGGGGCTACACCTTC.

This clonotype turned up a few times. The chain has TRBV7-2 and TRBJ2-5, with TRBD2 identical over 11 bases. The germline gives CDR1 SGHTA, CDR2 FQGNSA. The CDR3 is 15 amino acids. Trimming cost V 4 bases and J 10 bases; bases outside gene matches: 11. CDR3 in amino acids: CASSSLAGGLTGQYF. The DNA of the CDR3 is TGTGCCAGCAGCTCCCTAGCGGGAGGTCTGACGGGCCAGTACTTC.

This chain uses TRBV29-1 with TRBJ2-1; TRBD2 is a possible D gene (6 bases). Germline values: CDR1 SQVTM, CDR2 ANQGSEA. V lost 4 bases to trimming and J lost 3 bases, with 13 bases between them. The CDR3 loop spans 14 amino acids. The DNA for the CDR3 is TGCAGCGTTGTAGGAGGGTCGGGCTACAATGAGCAGTTCTTC. This codes for CSVVGGSGYNEQFF.

V usage is TRBV2 and J usage is TRBJ1-6; possible D gene TRBD1, 5 bases. The germline gives CDR1 SNHLY, CDR2 FYNNEI. The CDR3 has 15 amino acids. The V end was cut by 2 bases, the J end by 4 bases, with 9 bases between. CDR3 nucleotide sequence: TGTGCCAGCAGTGAACAGGGTTTATATAATTCACCCCTCCACTTT. Its translation: CASSEQGLYNSPLHF.

This clonotype came up a few times. The chain combines TRBV7-9 with TRBJ2-2; D gene ambiguous. The length of the CDR3 is 15 residues. V lost 5 bases and J 8 bases, leaving 18 bases between the germline ends. Germline V gene data show CDR1 as SEHNR and CDR2 as FQNEAQ (reference sequence). As DNA, the CDR3 is TGTGCCAGCAGCCCCCGTCGGCTTGCGCGAGGGGAGCTGTTTTTT. It yields the protein CASSPRRLARGELFF.

This clonotype was seen once. At one of its ends the junction is not consistent with the germline gene, which may arise from a read error. The chain carries TRBV5-8 and TRBJ2-2; D possibly corresponds to TRBD1 (6 bases). This CDR3 spans 15 amino acids. Per germline, CDR1 SGHTS and CDR2 YDEGEE. The CDR3 nucleotides read TGCGACAGCAGCACGACACAGGGTTACACCGGGGAGCTGTTTTTT. It translates to CDSSTTQGYTGELFF.

This clonotype is medium-sized in the sample. The V and J genes are TRBV27 and TRBJ1-2; no definite D call. This CDR3 is 15 amino acids long. Germline assignment: CDR1 MNHEY and CDR2 SMNVEV (reference sequence). V lost 5 bases, J lost 4 bases, and 17 bases lay in between. CDR3 nucleotide sequence: TGTGCCAGCAGTACGCGCCCCACCGGGTCCTATGGCTACACCTTC. Amino acids: CASSTRPTGSYGYTF.

This chain uses TRBV28 with TRBJ2-7; no firm D call. The CDR3 has 16 residues. Trimming took 1 base from V and 0 from J, leaving 13 bases between them. Germline CDR1 is MDHEN and CDR2 is SYDVKM. The CDR3 nucleotides read TGTGCCAGCAGTTTATCCCCCGACTGGAGCTCCTACGAGCAGTACTTC. Encoded protein: CASSLSPDWSSYEQYF.

The chain employs TRBV20-1 and TRBJ2-7; TRBD2 might be the D (5 bases). Germline V gene sequence: CDR1 DFQATT, CDR2 SNEGSKA (reference sequence). The CDR3 extends over 15 amino acids. Trimming stripped 1 base from V and 3 bases from J, with 16 bases between. The DNA for the CDR3 is TGCAGTGCTAGAGTCCCCCGGACGGGGAACTACGAGCAGTACTTC. Translating gives CSARVPRTGNYEQYF.

This clonotype appeared a few times. The V and J genes are TRBV27 and TRBJ2-3, with 7 bases fitting TRBD2. CDR1 MNHEY and CDR2 SMNVEV come from the germline V gene (reference sequence). This CDR3 spans 15 amino acids. Trimming at V came to 1 base and at J to 4 bases, leaving 5 bases not matched to a gene. The CDR3 sequence: CASSLFSGMADTQYF. The CDR3 nucleotides read TGTGCCAGCAGTTTATTCAGCGGGATGGCAGATACGCAGTATTTT.

The chain employs TRBV7-8 and TRBJ2-1, with 8 bases that match TRBD2. V gave up 3 bases and J gave up 0 bases; unmatched junction bases: 1. This CDR3 contains 15 residues. Germline values: CDR1 SGHVS, CDR2 FQNEAQ. CDR3 sequence: CASSLGLGSYNEQFF. DNA for the CDR3: TGTGCCAGCAGCTTGGGACTAGGCTCCTACAATGAGCAGTTCTTC.

This clonotype was detected a few times. J is TRBJ2-3 and V is TRBV20-1, with a weak D call TRBD2 (6 bases). V was shortened by 6 bases and J by 2 bases, with 18 bases between the two germline ends. The germline CDR1 and CDR2 sequences are DFQATT and SNEGSKA (reference sequence). The CDR3 has 15 residues. The chain's CDR3 is CSAPPRGAPTDTQYF. The CDR3 coding sequence is TGCAGTGCCCCACCCCGCGGGGCTCCCACAGATACGCAGTATTTT.

This clonotype came up a few times. The chain carries TRBV6-2 or TRBV6-3 and TRBJ1-5; D call uncertain. This CDR3 has 14 residues. Trimming took 7 bases from V and 4 from J, leaving 14 bases between them. Germline V gene lookup returns CDR1 MNHEY and CDR2 SVGEGT. CDR3: CASMRPGENQPQHF. The CDR3 coding sequence is TGTGCCAGCATGAGGCCTGGTGAGAATCAGCCCCAGCATTTT.